Below are 26 T cell receptor beta chains sequenced from a single sample in a study of T cell repertoires in aging, cancer and after chemotherapy. Rearranged V-D-J TRB sequences were amplified with a mixed TRB-A/B primer pool. MiXCR was run by TCRdb on the multiplex PCR reads, yielding one entry per CDR3 protein. In the table there are around 9,600 distinct CDR3 sequences, 35% to 50% of which are singletons. TCR beta rearrangements were amplified from peripheral blood genomic DNA. The sample was blood. Every receptor here comes from a human donor in good health.

The chain carries TRBV12-3 or TRBV12-4 and TRBJ2-2; D uncertain. Deletions cut 3 bases from V and 3 bases from J, with 17 bases between. This CDR3 spans 17 amino acids. The chain's CDR3 is CASSFQPPRGYTGELFF. The CDR3 DNA follows: TGTGCCAGCAGTTTCCAACCCCCCCGAGGCTACACCGGGGAGCTGTTTTTT.

This clonotype has a handful of counts. This chain joins TRBV13 and TRBJ1-1; 9 positions agree with TRBD1. The germline V gene encodes CDR1 PRHDT and CDR2 FYEKMQ (reference sequence). J gave up 2 bases and V 5 bases, and 12 bases lay outside the gene matches. CDR3 size: 17 residues. The CDR3, as DNA: TGTGCCAGCAGCGGCTACCTCACAGGGGGCTCCAACACTGAAGCTTTCTTT. Translating gives CASSGYLTGGSNTEAFF.

This clonotype came up a few times. The gene calls are TRBV29-1 and TRBJ2-5, with 11 bases identical to TRBD2. Trimming took 3 bases from V and 1 from J; bases not matched to a gene: 10. Germline CDR1 SQVTM, CDR2 ANQGSEA. CDR3 length: 17 residues. CDR3 residues: CSVDGLAGGHFQETQYF. For the CDR3, the DNA is TGCAGCGTTGATGGGCTAGCGGGGGGCCACTTCCAAGAGACCCAGTACTTC.

The rearrangement links TRBV19 to TRBJ2-6; D not resolved. Germline V gives CDR1 LNHDA, CDR2 SQIVND (reference sequence). The CDR3 has 15 residues. Trimming stripped 4 bases from V and 4 bases from J, with 11 bases between. The CDR3 region has the DNA TGTGCCAGTAGTACGCCCCCTGGCGGGGCCAACGTCCTGACTTTC. It translates to CASSTPPGGANVLTF.

The chain has TRBV5-6 and TRBJ1-2; D possibly corresponds to TRBD1 (5 bases). The CDR3 has 14 residues. The V gene lost 4 bases and the J gene lost 3 bases, with 13 bases spanning the gap. Per germline, CDR1 SGHDT and CDR2 YYEEEE. CDR3 protein: CASSQHGTDYGYTF. The CDR3 DNA is TGTGCCAGCAGCCAACACGGGACCGACTATGGCTACACCTTC.

The rearrangement links TRBV19 to TRBJ1-1; D gene uncertain. The CDR3 runs to 14 residues. Germline V lookup: CDR1 LNHDA, CDR2 SQIVND (reference sequence). V lost 0 bases, J lost 0 bases, and 5 bases lay in between. Written as DNA, the CDR3 is TGTGCCAGTAGTATAGATACGATGAACACTGAAGCTTTCTTT. Translating gives CASSIDTMNTEAFF. Looking up the rest from reference TRBV19 and TRBJ1-1 gives the full variable domain: DGGITQSPKYLFRKEGQNVTLSCEQNLNHDAMYWYRQDPGQGLRLIYYSQIVNDFQKGDIAEGYSVSREKKESFPLTVTSAQKNPTAFYLCASSIDTMNTEAFFGQGTRLTVV.

J is TRBJ1-2 and V is TRBV10-3; TRBD1 is a possible D gene (6 bases). CDR1 is ENHRY, CDR2 SYGVKD, per germline. The CDR3 length is 15 residues. V dropped 6 bases and J dropped 4 bases, with 18 bases sitting between them. The DNA of the CDR3 is TGTGCCATCAGGGAATATACAGGGACTCGCTATGGCTACACCTTC. It is translated as CAIREYTGTRYGYTF.

Regarding this clonotype: A clone one base away is much larger, so this may be a read error. V is TRBV29-1 and J is TRBJ2-2, with a possible D match to TRBD2 (7 bases). Trimming stripped 4 bases from V and 4 bases from J, with 31 bases between. The CDR3 sequence is 20 residues long. Germline V gives CDR1 SQVTM, CDR2 ANQGSEA. The CDR3: CSVVSRCWRGGRRSTGELFF. The CDR3 DNA sequence: TGCAGCGTTGTGAGTCGGTGCTGGAGGGGGGGGAGACGAAGCACCGGGGAGCTGTTTTTT.

The J gene is TRBJ2-2, the V gene TRBV6-5; TRBD1 or TRBD2 may be the D gene (7 bases each). The germline CDR1 and CDR2 sequences are MNHEY and SVGAGI. This CDR3 spans 16 amino acids. Trimming left V 4 bases short and J 5 bases short, with 17 bases between. The CDR3 coding sequence is TGTGCCAGCAGTTCCCGGGGAGGGGGCGGTACCGGGGAGCTGTTTTTT. Protein product: CASSSRGGGGTGELFF.

This clonotype was observed a handful of times. J is TRBJ1-1 and V is TRBV6-2 or TRBV6-3; TRBD1 is a possible D gene (5 bases). The germline gives CDR1 MNHEY, CDR2 SVGEGT. V shed 2 bases and J shed 7 bases, with 11 bases lying between them. This CDR3 comprises 13 residues. The CDR3 nucleotides are TGTGCCAGCAGTTACGAGGGACCCGGTGAAGCTTTCTTT. It specifies CASSYEGPGEAFF.

J is TRBJ1-5 and V is TRBV27; D perhaps matches TRBD1 (5 bases). V lost 3 bases and J lost 9, with 18 bases in between. This CDR3 spans 15 amino acids. Germline V lookup: CDR1 MNHEY, CDR2 SMNVEV (reference sequence). CDR3 DNA: TGTGCCAGCAGTTTTGCCAGGGCCGGGGGGGGGCCCCAGCATTTT. This codes for CASSFARAGGGPQHF.

This clonotype was seen a few times. The chain carries TRBV29-1 and TRBJ1-1; a weak D match, TRBD1 (5 bases). Germline V gives CDR1 SQVTM, CDR2 ANQGSEA. The CDR3 is made up of 15 amino acids. V lost 5 bases, J lost 0 bases, and 16 bases lay in between. Written as DNA, the CDR3 is TGCAGCGTTTCCGCAGGGTGGGCGATGAACACTGAAGCTTTCTTT. This sequence encodes CSVSAGWAMNTEAFF.

This sequence joins TRBV5-4 and TRBJ2-7; TRBD2 aligns across 10 bases. This CDR3 has 15 residues. Trimming cost V 5 bases and J 5 bases; bases outside gene matches: 10. Germline CDR1 reads SGHNT; CDR2 reads YYREEE (reference sequence). CDR3: CASRVSLAGENEQYF. CDR3 DNA sequence: TGTGCCAGCAGGGTGAGCCTAGCGGGAGAGAACGAGCAGTACTTC.

This clonotype was seen a few times. The chain combines TRBV6-1 with TRBJ2-1; 8 bases fit TRBD2. This CDR3 has 13 amino acids. The junction had 7 bases not matched to a gene; V was cut back by 7 bases and J by 8 bases. The germline CDR1 and CDR2 sequences are MNHNS and SASEGT. The CDR3 DNA reads TGTGCCAGCACGAGACTAGCGAGGTATGAGCAGTTCTTC. Its protein is CASTRLARYEQFF.

V and J are TRBV12-3 or TRBV12-4 and TRBJ1-1; D is undetermined. The CDR3 has 11 amino acids. Trimming pared 2 bases from V and 8 bases from J, leaving 6 bases between. Here the CDR3 reads CASSLSSEAFF. Here the CDR3 DNA reads TGTGCCAGCAGTTTATCATCGGAAGCTTTCTTT.

The chain combines TRBV6-5 with TRBJ2-7; D is undetermined. Trimming cost V 6 bases and J 2 bases, with 11 bases left between them. CDR3 length equals 13 residues. The V gene's germline CDR1 is MNHEY and CDR2 SVGAGI. The CDR3 DNA follows: TGTGCCAGCAGCCCTACCCATCCCTACGAGCAGTACTTC. Translating it yields CASSPTHPYEQYF.

This clonotype was seen only a few times. The rearrangement links TRBV12-3 or TRBV12-4 to TRBJ2-2; 8 positions match TRBD2. After removal of 1 base from V and 7 bases from J, the junction contained 11 bases not matched to a gene. The CDR3 is 17 amino acids. CDR3 region: CASSLGVAGGGGGELFF. As DNA, the CDR3 is TGTGCCAGCAGTTTAGGTGTGGCGGGGGGCGGCGGCGGGGAGCTGTTTTTT.

This chain connects TRBV18 to TRBJ2-7; D perhaps matches TRBD2 (6 bases). The length of the CDR3 is 16 residues. The ends were cut back, 0 bases at V and 2 bases at J, with 14 bases in the middle. Germline V gives CDR1 KGHSH, CDR2 LQKENI. In DNA, the CDR3 is TGTGCCAGCTCACCACCCAGGACGGGAGTGGCCTACGAGCAGTACTTC. It specifies CASSPPRTGVAYEQYF.

This chain joins TRBV18 and TRBJ1-2, with 9 nucleotides matching TRBD1. V lost 6 bases to trimming and J lost 5 bases; unmatched junction nucleotides: 4. Per germline, CDR1 KGHSH and CDR2 LQKENI. The CDR3 covers 13 residues. The CDR3 spells CASSPDRGYGYTF. CDR3 DNA: TGTGCCAGCTCTCCGGACAGGGGTTATGGCTACACCTTC. The whole variable domain, filled in from reference TRBV18 and TRBJ1-2, reads NAGVMQNPRHLVRRRGQEARLRCSPMKGHSHVYWYRQLPEEGLKFMVYLQKENIIDESGMPKERFSAEFPKEGPSILRIQQVVRGDSAAYFCASSPDRGYGYTFGSGTRLTVV.

J is TRBJ2-2 and V is TRBV5-5; TRBD1 matches at 9 bases. This CDR3 spans 15 amino acids. Germline V lookup: CDR1 SGHKS, CDR2 YYEKEE (reference sequence). Trimming at V came to 1 base and at J to 6 bases, leaving 4 bases not matched to a gene. The CDR3 loop is CASSLMGQGPGELFF. The CDR3 DNA sequence: TGTGCCAGCAGCTTGATGGGACAGGGTCCCGGGGAGCTGTTTTTT.

This chain joins TRBV19 and TRBJ2-1, with D perhaps matching TRBD1 (5 bases). CDR1 and CDR2 from the germline V gene are LNHDA and SQIVND (reference sequence). Trimming stripped 8 bases from V and 6 bases from J, with 17 bases between. CDR3 length: 14 residues. For the CDR3, the DNA is TGTGCCAGTGTCCCTCAGGGTTCGGCCAATGAGCAGTTCTTC. It yields the protein CASVPQGSANEQFF.

This clonotype has just a few counts. CDR3 DNA sequence: TGCGCCAGCAGCTTGGGGCAGGGGGTGGATGGCTACACCTTC. This encodes CASSLGQGVDGYTF. This chain links TRBV5-1 with TRBJ1-2; 7 bases fit TRBD1. The CDR3 is 14 residues long. CDR1 and CDR2 from the germline V gene are SGHRS and YFSETQ. After removal of 0 bases from V and 6 bases from J, the junction contained 5 bases not matched to a gene.

This chain links TRBV12-3 or TRBV12-4 with TRBJ1-2; D is possibly TRBD1 (6 bases). Deletions cut 5 bases from V and 3 bases from J, with 13 bases between. CDR3 length: 14 residues. The CDR3 loop is CASSERTAYYGYTF. DNA for the CDR3: TGTGCCAGCAGTGAAAGGACAGCCTACTATGGCTACACCTTC.

This clonotype was detected only a few times. CDR3 protein: CASSQTPEQYF. The CDR3 DNA is TGTGCCAGCAGTCAGACCCCCGAGCAGTACTTC. The J gene is TRBJ2-7, the V gene TRBV6-2 or TRBV6-3; D remains unclear. This CDR3 spans 11 amino acids. V gave up 5 bases and J gave up 6 bases, with 8 bases separating them. Germline V gene lookup returns CDR1 MNHEY and CDR2 SVGEGT.

As DNA, the CDR3 is TGTGCCAGCAGCTTAGAGTCGGTATCCGGGTCTCTTGAGCAGTACTTC. This encodes CASSLESVSGSLEQYF. The chain employs TRBV11-3 and TRBJ2-7, with D hard to call. The CDR3 sequence is 16 residues long. Trimming removed 0 bases from V and 7 bases from J, with 19 bases in between. Germline V gives CDR1 SGHNT, CDR2 YENEEA.

Here the CDR3 reads CASTPQVGRLAKNIQYF. CDR3 coding DNA: TGTGCCAGCACCCCGCAGGTGGGCAGGCTAGCCAAAAACATTCAGTACTTC. V and J are TRBV12-3 or TRBV12-4 and TRBJ2-4; D remains unclear. The CDR3 sequence is 17 residues long. With 7 bases removed from V and 0 bases from J, the gap between germline ends came to 19 bases.